This T cell receptor beta chain was observed in a study of T cell repertoires in cytomegalovirus infection. V shed 0 bases and J shed 4 bases, with 12 bases lying between them. The CDR3 contains 15 residues. The germline gives CDR1 SGHVS, CDR2 FQNEAQ. TCRdb re-called the reads through MiXCR, storing one row per CDR3 protein. This sample carries about 180,000 distinct CDR3 sequences, around an eighth of them seen once, and the ten largest clones take roughly a quarter. This clonotype showed up many times. The clonotype originates from a human donor in good health (CMV status not recorded). Some clones in this sample may be carry-over from other donors' samples. Material for sequencing was PBMCs. The rearrangement uses TRBV7-8 and TRBJ1-1, with D perhaps matching TRBD1 (5 bases). The CDR3 region is CASSLARGGGTEAFF. The CDR3 nucleotides are TGTGCCAGCAGCTTAGCCCGCGGGGGTGGCACTGAAGCTTTCTTT.